Included here is one TCR beta chain sequence, with context. This clone was seen just once. Its binding antigen is unknown. There are no base qualities to consult, and no much larger clone falls within one base. V is reduced by 7 bases and J by 3 bases, leaving a spacing of 19 bases between them. The CDR3 runs 15 amino acids, cysteine and phenylalanine included. Only CDR3 DNA remains: 45 bases, in frame from the first base. The germline V gene (reference sequence) specifies MNHNY as CDR1 and SVGAGI as CDR2. Donors were healthy HIV-negative adults with no recently reported acute infections or vaccinations. Every donor was a Caucasian adult residing in Nashville, Tennessee, USA. CD4+ T cells were enriched by magnetic negative selection, after which naive cells were positively selected on CD45RA and the negative fraction was taken as the memory subset. Blood was collected by leukapheresis, and PBMCs were isolated by Ficoll-Histopaque density gradient centrifugation and then cryopreserved in liquid nitrogen vapor phase. Analytical flow cytometry was used to check the purity and quantity of every magnetically sorted T cell population. From each sorted fraction, genomic DNA was isolated and quantified by UV absorbance on a Nanodrop 2000c.

TCR CDR3 regions were amplified from genomic DNA by multiplex PCR using the deep immunoSEQ assay. Extracted genomic DNA from each cell subset was distributed evenly across all wells of several immunoSEQ 96-well plates, and each plate was treated as a replicate. Each replicate PCR for sorted subsets received around 200 ng genomic DNA, equal to roughly 29,000 T cell genomes. Purified libraries were quantified with a Qubit 3.0 fluorometer, sized on a Bioanalyzer 2100, and re-quantified with the KAPA Library Quantification kit. A separate single-read 150-cycle Illumina NextSeq 550 flow cell was used to sequence each immunoSEQ 96-well plate. In the paper's pipeline: Because only junctional sequences without quality scores were contained in the immunoSEQ output, filtering matching that applied to full-length reads could not be performed. Sequences were annotated with PyIR, a Python wrapper for IgBLAST v1.9, and V/J genes and CDR3 were assigned using IMGT germline references. Reads were removed for weak V/J assignments (E-value above 1e-6), missing CDR3, stop codons, out-of-frame junctions, or ambiguous translated residues. A V3J clonotype was defined by an identical inferred V gene, J gene, and CDR3 amino acid sequence. To compute the percentage overlap between repertoires, the number of shared unique clonotypes was divided by the size of the smaller repertoire. Repertoire richness was assessed with RTK rarefaction, the Chao1 estimator, and Recon v2.1 estimates of unobserved clonotypes. OLGA was used to compute generation probabilities for all TCRbeta clonotypes that the gDNA method yielded from a few donors. The immuneACCESS repertoire file appears here via TCRdb, limited to in-frame rearrangements. These files lack a portion of the clones; in checked studies, under half of the deficit traces to unresolved V genes, and the cause of the others is not known. V and J calls and clone size follow that table, whereas D and trimming were derived from the DNA. This sample has 2 million to 2.5 million clones in its table, and 85% to 95% of those were observed once. In total, the top ten clones hold under 0.15% of the sample.

This specimen comes from a study of shared clonotypes between healthy human individuals (dated by TCRdb to 2018 to 2020). Study-level background: Three men and a couple of women, aged 18 to 49 years, made up the cohort. Leukapheresis yielded between about 0.94 and 9.5 billion PBMCs per donor. For each donor, three plates each were used for CD4 naive and CD4 memory, two plates were used for CD8 naive, and one plate was used for CD8 memory. To increase sequencing depth and limit assay-specific biases, different laboratories used diverse techniques to prepare libraries and sequence TCR repertoires. To estimate repertoire size and how much clonotype sharing occurs between individuals, the study deeply sequenced the blood TCR repertoires of about 5 healthy adults.

Broader findings and caveats from the paper: Naive subsets generally had larger estimated clonotype richness than memory subsets did. Because the study included only a small number of donors, the genetic and exposure-history diversity represented was limited. Even with the large sequencing depth, rarefaction of the sorted-subset datasets indicated that sequencing was incomplete. Sharing across a few donors was observed for 5% to 6.5% of naive CD4, around 3.5% of naive CD8, around 2.5% of memory CD4, and roughly 0.4% of memory CD8 clonotypes. Pairwise subsampling led to the expectation that sequencing depth would affect the degree of clonotype sharing among donors. Sampling was limited to blood, and TCR repertoires in tissue likely differ from TCR repertoires in blood. Compared with non-shared clonotypes, the clonotypes found in all four sorted-subset donors had higher generation probabilities.

The specimen sequenced was naive CD4+ T cells sorted from blood. The cell subset or site tag for this specimen amounts to: CD45RA+ positively selected. The clonotype originates from a man younger than 35 in good health. The chain is assembled from TRBV6-6 and TRBJ2-7; the D gene is possibly TRBD1, with 5 bases matching. The CDR3 sequence is CASIPRAERGYEQYF. The sequenced DNA is TGTGCCAGCATCCCAAGGGCGGAAAGGGGCTACGAGCAGTACTTC.